The T cell receptor (beta chain) under discussion was sequenced for a study of cytomegalovirus exposure and HLA in healthy donors. V shed 5 bases and J 5 bases; nucleotides not matched to a gene: 8. The CDR3 has 14 amino acids. Germline V gene lookup returns CDR1 LGHNA and CDR2 YSLEER. With 60 Vbeta and 13 Jbeta primers, the PCR was carried out. Some clones are missing from TCRdb's copy, which holds only in-frame ones; the method was immunoSEQ multiplex PCR. The table has approximately 180,000 clones, about four fifths seen once. Sequencing input: PBMCs. This sequence was found in a man between 18 and 29 years old in good health and CMV-seronegative. This chain connects TRBV4-3 to TRBJ1-1; TRBD1 agrees at 7 bases. The CDR3 loop is CASSRGDSTTEAFF. CDR3 sequence (DNA): TGCGCCAGCAGCAGGGGGGACAGTACTACTGAAGCTTTCTTT.